These 24 T cell receptor beta chains came from one sample sequenced in a study of spatial heterogeneity in lung cancer. As for time point: sample taken at primary tumor resection. Unsorted tumor, nontumor lung tissue or cryopreserved PBMC supplied the whole RNA. MiXCR was run by TCRdb on the 5' RACE reads, yielding one entry per CDR3 protein. The sample includes about 92,000 distinct CDR3 sequences, less than 15% of them seen just once. The specimen was PBMCs, collected at surgery. All receptors come from a male donor with early-stage non-small cell lung cancer.

A few counts support this clonotype. The genes are TRBV20-1 and TRBJ2-3; a possible D gene is TRBD2 (5 bases). Germline V lookup: CDR1 DFQATT, CDR2 SNEGSKA (reference sequence). Trimming removed 3 bases at V and 6 bases at J, with 7 bases between. The CDR3 length is 11 residues. The CDR3, as DNA: TGCAGTGCTAGCCCGGGGGATACGCAGTATTTT. Protein sequence: CSASPGDTQYF.

V is TRBV5-4 and J is TRBJ2-2; TRBD2 agrees at 7 bases. J gave up 4 bases and V 3 bases, and 0 bases lay outside the gene matches. The germline CDR1 and CDR2 sequences are SGHNT and YYREEE (reference sequence). This CDR3 is 13 amino acids long. This CDR3 reads CASSSGGTGELFF. The CDR3 nucleotides read TGTGCCAGCAGCTCGGGGGGCACCGGGGAGCTGTTTTTT.

The rearrangement uses TRBV5-1 and TRBJ1-1; D gene uncertain. This CDR3 is 14 amino acids long. Germline assignment: CDR1 SGHRS and CDR2 YFSETQ. Trimming took off 4 bases at V and 1 base at J, with 11 bases between the two ends. CDR3 DNA sequence: TGCGCCAGCAGCGAGTGGACGGAGAACACTGAAGCTTTCTTT. This codes for CASSEWTENTEAFF.

This clonotype was observed a handful of times. The rearrangement joins TRBV5-1 to TRBJ2-5; no clear D. Germline V gene lookup returns CDR1 SGHRS and CDR2 YFSETQ. V gave up 4 bases and J gave up 3 bases, with 13 bases separating them. The CDR3 has 14 amino acids. As DNA, the CDR3 is TGCGCCAGCAGCACGGGCCGGAGCAAAGAGACCCAGTACTTC. It specifies CASSTGRSKETQYF.

A few counts support this clonotype. The chain employs TRBV5-6 and TRBJ2-1; 9 bases agree with TRBD1. This CDR3 comprises 16 residues. Trimming took 4 bases from V and 3 from J; bases not matched to a gene: 8. Germline CDR1 and CDR2: SGHDT and YYEEEE. The DNA for the CDR3 is TGTGCCAGCAGCCCGGAGACAGGGGGACTCTACAATGAGCAGTTCTTC. It encodes CASSPETGGLYNEQFF. Together with reference TRBV5-6 and TRBJ2-1, the CDR3 gives the full variable domain: DAGVTQSPTHLIKTRGQQVTLRCSPKSGHDTVSWYQQALGQGPQFIFQYYEEEERQRGNFPDRFSGHQFPNYSSELNVNALLLGDSALYLCASSPETGGLYNEQFFGPGTRLTVL.

The sample holds many counts of this clonotype. The CDR3 sequence: CASSRRDLEDNQPQHF. In DNA, the CDR3 is TGTGCCAGCAGCAGGCGGGACTTGGAGGACAATCAGCCCCAGCATTTT. The J gene is TRBJ1-5, the V gene TRBV21-1. TRBV21-1 corresponds to a pseudogene. CDR3 size: 16 residues.

This clonotype has ten or more counts. This chain connects TRBV11-1 to TRBJ2-1, with 9 bases that match TRBD2. Germline CDR1 is SGHAT and CDR2 is FQDESV (reference sequence). The CDR3 is 16 residues long. The V and J ends lost 5 bases and 7 bases, in that order; junction bases with no gene match: 12. The CDR3 nucleotides are TGTGCCAGCAGCCAGCATCTAGCGGGACGGCGTAATGAGCAGTTCTTC. Translated, it gives CASSQHLAGRRNEQFF.

This clonotype was observed a handful of times. The gene calls are TRBV7-3 and TRBJ2-1; D might be TRBD1 (6 bases). Germline CDR1 and CDR2: SGHTA and FQGTGA. The ends were cut back, 2 bases at V and 8 bases at J, with 16 bases in the middle. The CDR3 is 15 amino acids. The CDR3 DNA reads as TGTGCCAGCAGCTTAGAATCGTACAGGGACGATGAGCAGTTCTTC. Its protein product is CASSLESYRDDEQFF.

The sample holds many counts of this clonotype. The chain carries TRBV29-1 and TRBJ2-5; 9 positions match TRBD1. The CDR3 spans 13 residues. Germline assignment: CDR1 SQVTM and CDR2 ANQGSEA. Unmatched junction bases numbered 6, after V lost 5 bases and J lost 5 bases. The CDR3 protein is CSVPGQGWETQYF. As DNA, the CDR3 is TGCAGCGTTCCGGGACAGGGCTGGGAGACCCAGTACTTC.

J is TRBJ1-4 and V is TRBV10-3; D remains ambiguous. Germline values: CDR1 ENHRY, CDR2 SYGVKD. The ends were cut back, 7 bases at V and 3 bases at J, with 15 bases in the middle. The CDR3 contains 15 residues. In nucleotides, the CDR3 is TGTGCCATCACCACGACAAGGGCGGCTAATGAAAAACTGTTTTTT. This codes for CAITTTRAANEKLFF.

Concerning this clonotype: This sequence may be a read error, since a much larger clone differs from it by one base. The chain links TRBV12-3 or TRBV12-4 to TRBJ1-2, with D possibly matching TRBD1 (5 bases). The CDR3 runs to 12 residues. This CDR3 is CPSSGDRGGYTF. The DNA for the CDR3 is TGTCCCAGCAGTGGCGACAGAGGAGGCTACACCTTC.

At least ten counts were recorded for this clonotype. The chain recombines TRBV2 with TRBJ1-5, with 7 nucleotides matching TRBD1. CDR1 and CDR2 from the germline V gene are SNHLY and FYNNEI. V was pared by 7 bases and J by 4 bases, with 4 bases of the junction left unmatched. The CDR3 runs to 13 residues. CDR3 residues: CASNPGGNQPQHF. The CDR3 DNA reads TGTGCCAGCAATCCAGGGGGTAATCAGCCCCAGCATTTT.

This clonotype was counted a few times. The chain employs TRBV11-2 and TRBJ2-5; D is unresolved. The CDR3 has 15 residues. Per germline, CDR1 SGHAT and CDR2 FQNNGV. The V end was cut by 5 bases, the J end by 7 bases, with 20 bases between. CDR3 sequence: CASSQGRHPKWTQYF. The CDR3 nucleotides read TGTGCCAGCAGCCAAGGACGTCACCCTAAATGGACCCAGTACTTC.

V and J are TRBV6-2 or TRBV6-3 and TRBJ2-7; D might be TRBD2 (5 bases). The germline V and J ends were trimmed by 6 bases and 7 bases, with 7 bases remaining between them. The CDR3 is made up of 10 amino acids. In germline, CDR1 is MNHEY, CDR2 SVGEGT. The CDR3: CASSRGEQYF. CDR3 coding DNA: TGTGCCAGCAGCCGCGGGGAGCAGTACTTC.

This clonotype was counted at least ten times. The chain is built from TRBV18 and TRBJ2-6; the D is unclear. The CDR3 is 17 residues long. The ends were cut back, 1 base at V and 0 bases at J, with 10 bases in the middle. Germline values: CDR1 KGHSH, CDR2 LQKENI. The CDR3 nucleotides read TGTGCCAGCTCACCACTGTCGCCCAGCTCTGGGGCCAACGTCCTGACTTTC. Amino acids: CASSPLSPSSGANVLTF.

This clonotype was seen more than once but under ten times. The rearrangement joins TRBV29-1 to TRBJ1-2, with D maybe TRBD1 (5 bases). This CDR3 is 12 amino acids long. Germline CDR1 reads SQVTM; CDR2 reads ANQGSEA. The V end was cut by 4 bases, the J end by 8 bases, with 14 bases between. The CDR3 DNA is TGCAGCGTTGGACAGTCTGGGACCGGCTACACCTTC. This encodes CSVGQSGTGYTF.

The gene calls are TRBV27 and TRBJ2-3; 7 bases match TRBD1. The CDR3 runs to 15 residues. V lost 3 bases, J lost 6 bases, and 9 bases stayed unmatched. CDR1 MNHEY and CDR2 SMNVEV come from the germline V gene (reference sequence). CDR3 residues: CASSFVGTVPDTQYF. The DNA of the CDR3 is TGTGCCAGCAGTTTCGTTGGGACAGTCCCCGATACGCAGTATTTT.

This clonotype was found a few times. The gene calls are TRBV29-1 and TRBJ1-1, with D tentatively TRBD1 (5 bases). The V gene's germline CDR1 is SQVTM and CDR2 ANQGSEA. V lost 5 bases and J 1 base, leaving 11 bases between the germline ends. The CDR3 extends over 13 amino acids. CDR3 residues: CSVSQGENTEAFF. CDR3 bases: TGCAGCGTTTCCCAGGGCGAGAACACTGAAGCTTTCTTT.

Comments on this clonotype: A much larger clone lies a single base off, so this may be a read error. V is TRBV4-2 and J is TRBJ2-5; 9 nucleotides line up with TRBD2. Germline CDR1 and CDR2: LGHNA and YNFKEQ. This CDR3 spans 14 amino acids. J gave up 5 bases and V 4 bases, and 5 bases lay outside the gene matches. The CDR3 spells CASSPWTSAETQYF. The CDR3 DNA follows: TGTGCCAGCAGCCCCTGGACTAGCGCGGAGACCCAGTACTTC.

The chain employs TRBV5-4 and TRBJ2-7; 9 bases map to TRBD2. This CDR3 comprises 20 residues. The germline V gene encodes CDR1 SGHNT and CDR2 YYREEE (reference sequence). The trim removed 4 bases at V and 1 base at J, leaving 21 bases unmatched. CDR3 sequence (DNA): TGTGCCAGCAGCAAAAAGATCGCCGCTGCGGGGGGGCCCCTATCCTACGAGCAGTACTTC. Encoded protein: CASSKKIAAAGGPLSYEQYF. Full variable domain (outside the CDR3, taken from reference TRBV5-4 and TRBJ2-7): ETGVTQSPTHLIKTRGQQVTLRCSSQSGHNTVSWYQQALGQGPQFIFQYYREEENGRGNFPPRFSGLQFPNYSSELNVNALELDDSALYLCASSKKIAAAGGPLSYEQYFGPGTRLTVT.

This sequence joins TRBV2 and TRBJ1-2, with TRBD1 as a possible D gene (5 bases). The CDR3 is made up of 14 amino acids. Looked up from germline, CDR1 is SNHLY and CDR2 is FYNNEI. Trimming left V 3 bases short and J 2 bases short, with 10 bases between. The DNA for the CDR3 is TGTGCCAGCAGTGAGGCGGGGCGGAACTATGGCTACACCTTC. Its protein product is CASSEAGRNYGYTF.

This clonotype has ten or more counts. The chain recombines TRBV29-1 with TRBJ1-1, with 9 nucleotides matching TRBD1. Germline V CDR1 and CDR2: SQVTM, ANQGSEA. V shed 1 base and J 4 bases; nucleotides not matched to a gene: 7. The CDR3 runs to 15 residues. The CDR3, as DNA: TGCAGCGTTGAAGTCCACAGGGGGCCGCGCACTGAAGCTTTCTTT. Translating gives CSVEVHRGPRTEAFF.

V gene TRBV5-1 combines with J gene TRBJ2-5; 8 bases line up with TRBD2. Trimming at V came to 7 bases and at J to 4 bases, leaving 9 bases not matched to a gene. CDR3 length: 14 residues. The V gene's germline CDR1 is SGHRS and CDR2 YFSETQ. The CDR3 here is CASSQAGAAETQYF. The CDR3 coding sequence is TGCGCCAGCTCGCAAGCGGGAGCCGCAGAGACCCAGTACTTC.

This clonotype was detected only a few times. The chain uses TRBV29-1 and TRBJ2-7, with 9 bases aligning to TRBD1. This CDR3 comprises 14 residues. The V gene's germline CDR1 is SQVTM and CDR2 ANQGSEA. Unmatched junction bases numbered 12, after V lost 7 bases and J lost 5 bases. The CDR3 loop is CSAAPGTGKNEQYF. CDR3 in DNA: TGCAGCGCCGCCCCCGGGACAGGGAAAAACGAGCAGTACTTC.